The source of this T cell receptor beta chain is a study of shared clonotypes between healthy human individuals. Study-wide results and caveats: Rarefaction curves obtained for sorted subsets showed sequencing incomplete despite large depth. Enrolling few donors narrowed the genetic and exposure-history diversity that was represented. Naive subsets typically showed greater estimated richness than memory subsets.

Trimming removed 5 bases from V and 5 bases from J; junction bases left unmatched: 8. CDR3 length: 13 amino acids. Per germline, CDR1 SQVTM and CDR2 ANQGSEA. Sequenced by immunoSEQ multiplex PCR; TCRdb stores in-frame clones only, minus some. The table has 2 million to 2.5 million clones, roughly 91% seen once. To note about this clone: Its antigen remains unidentified.

The naive CD8 fraction comprised CD45RO-negative cells positively selected for CCR7 and excluded terminally differentiated effector memory CD45RA+ cells. The genes are TRBV29-1 and TRBJ2-7; 8 bases match TRBD2. This receptor was taken from a man aged 18 to 35 in good health. Some clones in this sample may be carry-over from other donors' samples. Specimen: naive CD8+ T cells from PBMCs. CDR3 nucleotides: TGCAGCGTTCGACTCAGCGGGAGCCACGAGCAGTACTTC. Its protein is CSVRLSGSHEQYF.